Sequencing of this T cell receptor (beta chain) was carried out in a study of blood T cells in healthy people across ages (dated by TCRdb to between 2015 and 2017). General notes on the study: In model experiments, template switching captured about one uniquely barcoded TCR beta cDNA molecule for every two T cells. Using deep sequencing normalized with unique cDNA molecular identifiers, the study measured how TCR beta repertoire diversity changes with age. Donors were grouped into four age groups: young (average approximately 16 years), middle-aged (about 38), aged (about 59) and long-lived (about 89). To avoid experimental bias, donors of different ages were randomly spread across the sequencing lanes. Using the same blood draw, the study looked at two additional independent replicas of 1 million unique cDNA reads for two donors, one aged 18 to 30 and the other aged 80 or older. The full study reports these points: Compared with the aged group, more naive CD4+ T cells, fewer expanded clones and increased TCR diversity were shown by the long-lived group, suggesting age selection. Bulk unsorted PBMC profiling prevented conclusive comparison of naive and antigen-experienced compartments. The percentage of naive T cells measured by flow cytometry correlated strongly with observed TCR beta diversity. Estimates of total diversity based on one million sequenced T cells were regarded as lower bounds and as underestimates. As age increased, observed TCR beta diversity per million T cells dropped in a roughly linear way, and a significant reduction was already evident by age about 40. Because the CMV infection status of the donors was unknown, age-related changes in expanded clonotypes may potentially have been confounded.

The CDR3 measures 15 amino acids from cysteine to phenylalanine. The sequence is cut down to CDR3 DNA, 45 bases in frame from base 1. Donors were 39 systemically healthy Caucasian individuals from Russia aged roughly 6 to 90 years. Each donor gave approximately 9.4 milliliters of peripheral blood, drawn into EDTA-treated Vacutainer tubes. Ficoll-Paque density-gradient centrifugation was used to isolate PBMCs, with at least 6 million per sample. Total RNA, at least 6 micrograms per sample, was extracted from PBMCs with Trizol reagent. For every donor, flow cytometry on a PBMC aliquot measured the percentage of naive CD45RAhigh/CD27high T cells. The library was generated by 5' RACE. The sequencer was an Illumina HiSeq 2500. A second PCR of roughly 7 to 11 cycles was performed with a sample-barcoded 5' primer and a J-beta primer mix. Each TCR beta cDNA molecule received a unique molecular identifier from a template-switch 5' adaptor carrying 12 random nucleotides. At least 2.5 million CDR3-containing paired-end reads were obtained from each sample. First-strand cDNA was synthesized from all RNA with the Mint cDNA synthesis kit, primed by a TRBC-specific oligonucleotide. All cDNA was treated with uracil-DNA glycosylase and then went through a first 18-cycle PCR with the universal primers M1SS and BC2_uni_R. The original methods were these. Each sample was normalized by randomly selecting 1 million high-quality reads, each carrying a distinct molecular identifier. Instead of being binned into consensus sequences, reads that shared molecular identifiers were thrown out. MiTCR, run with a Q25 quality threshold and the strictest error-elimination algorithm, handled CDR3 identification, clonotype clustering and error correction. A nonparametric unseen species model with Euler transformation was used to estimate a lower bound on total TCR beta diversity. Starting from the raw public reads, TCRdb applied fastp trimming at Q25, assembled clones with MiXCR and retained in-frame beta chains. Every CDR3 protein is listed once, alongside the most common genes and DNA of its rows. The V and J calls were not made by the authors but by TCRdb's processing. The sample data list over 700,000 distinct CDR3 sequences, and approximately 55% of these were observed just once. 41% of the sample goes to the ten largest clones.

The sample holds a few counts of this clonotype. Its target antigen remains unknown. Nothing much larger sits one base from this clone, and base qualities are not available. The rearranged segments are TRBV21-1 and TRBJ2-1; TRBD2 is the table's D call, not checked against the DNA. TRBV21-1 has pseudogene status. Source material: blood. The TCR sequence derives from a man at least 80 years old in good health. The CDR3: CASRDGTSDYNEQFF. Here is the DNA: TGTGCCAGTCGAGACGGGACTAGCGACTACAATGAGCAGTTCTTC.